These 14 T cell receptor beta chains share one sample of origin, sequenced in a study of T-cell reconstitution after alpha-beta-depleted transplantation in children. Unique molecular identifiers were used in preparing the TCRbeta library. TCRdb processed the PCR reads anew with MiXCR; each CDR3 protein has one entry. The sample lists hundreds of thousands of distinct CDR3 sequences; 23% were seen once. This specimen was PBMCs, mostly from graft donor cells, taken 360 days after TCRalphabeta/CD19-depleted stem cell transplant. All receptors come from a boy under two years old who had a stem cell transplant for acute myeloid leukemia, so the T cells may come from the graft donor.

The chain uses TRBV18 and TRBJ2-3; the D call may be TRBD1 or TRBD2 (5 bases each). The germline CDR1 and CDR2 sequences are KGHSH and LQKENI. This CDR3 has 15 amino acids. V was cut by 3 bases and J by 2 bases, with 12 bases left in between. The CDR3 DNA follows: TGTGCCAGCTCACCCCCGGGGCCGAACACAGATACGCAGTATTTT. Translating it yields CASSPPGPNTDTQYF.

In this sample, this clonotype turned up a few times. The gene calls are TRBV12-3 or TRBV12-4 and TRBJ1-1, with D tentatively TRBD1 (5 bases). The length of the CDR3 is 15 residues. V lost 0 bases to trimming and J lost 0 bases, with 8 bases between them. CDR3 amino acids: CASSLAGLLNTEAFF. As DNA, the CDR3 is TGTGCCAGCAGTTTAGCGGGACTGCTGAACACTGAAGCTTTCTTT.

This chain links TRBV20-1 with TRBJ1-5; D is undetermined. The CDR3 loop spans 15 amino acids. Germline assignment: CDR1 DFQATT and CDR2 SNEGSKA (reference sequence). Trimming left V 3 bases short and J 1 base short, with 13 bases between. The CDR3 sequence is CSASGNPRSNQPQHF. CDR3 nucleotides: TGCAGTGCTAGCGGGAACCCGCGGAGCAATCAGCCCCAGCATTTT.

This clonotype appeared many times. The genes are TRBV6-5 and TRBJ2-3; D may be TRBD1 or TRBD2 (5 bases each). Trimming removed 0 bases at V and 2 bases at J, with 18 bases between. This CDR3 spans 18 amino acids. Per the germline V gene, CDR1 is MNHEY and CDR2 is SVGAGI. The CDR3 DNA is TGTGCCAGCAGTTACTCGCGTCTAGCAGGGCGGAACACAGATACGCAGTATTTT. It specifies CASSYSRLAGRNTDTQYF.

This rearrangement joins TRBV7-9 to TRBJ2-7; D might be TRBD2 (6 bases). The germline V gene encodes CDR1 SEHNR and CDR2 FQNEAQ (reference sequence). V was pared by 5 bases and J by 5 bases, with 16 bases between. The CDR3 is 14 residues long. The CDR3 region has the DNA TGTGCCAGCAGCATGGAGGGGAAGCAACACGAGCAGTACTTC. Its protein product is CASSMEGKQHEQYF. Together with reference TRBV7-9 and TRBJ2-7, the CDR3 gives the full variable domain: DTGVSQNPRHKITKRGQNVTFRCDPISEHNRLYWYRQTLGQGPEFLTYFQNEAQLEKSRLLSDRFSAERPKGSFSTLEIQRTEQGDSAMYLCASSMEGKQHEQYFGPGTRLTVT.

This clonotype was counted between two and nine times. This sequence joins TRBV4-3 and TRBJ2-5; possible D gene TRBD1, 6 bases. Trimming shortened V by 0 bases and J by 4 bases, and 15 bases separated the two germline ends. Germline V lookup: CDR1 LGHNA, CDR2 YSLEER. The CDR3 runs 16 residues. This CDR3 reads CASSQDRAGVGETQYF. The CDR3 DNA reads TGCGCCAGCAGCCAAGACAGAGCAGGGGTTGGAGAGACCCAGTACTTC.

The rearrangement links TRBV9 to TRBJ2-7; D is perhaps TRBD2 (5 bases). V lost 2 bases to trimming and J lost 1 base, with 10 bases between them. Germline CDR1 is SGDLS and CDR2 is YYNGEE. The CDR3 is 14 residues long. This chain's CDR3 is CASSVSDSSYEQYF. In DNA form, the CDR3 reads TGTGCCAGCAGCGTTTCGGACTCTTCCTACGAGCAGTACTTC.

The chain employs TRBV20-1 and TRBJ2-3; D tentatively reads TRBD1 or TRBD2 (6 bases each). V was shortened by 3 bases and J by 3 bases, with 16 bases between the two germline ends. From germline, CDR1 is DFQATT and CDR2 SNEGSKA (reference sequence). The CDR3 totals 15 residues. CDR3 in amino acids: CSARDSQLATDTQYF. The CDR3 DNA follows: TGCAGTGCTAGGGACAGTCAACTAGCAACAGATACGCAGTATTTT.

This clonotype was seen at least ten times. One end of the junction fails to match germline, which may point to a read error. V usage is TRBV29-1 and J usage is TRBJ1-1; no reliable D call. Germline values: CDR1 SQVTM, CDR2 ANQGSEA. CDR3 length equals 14 residues. The CDR3 reads CSVASGQVNAEAFF. The CDR3 DNA follows: TGCAGCGTTGCCTCCGGTCAGGTGAACGCTGAAGCTTTCTTT.

This clonotype turned up a few times. The V and J genes are TRBV12-3 or TRBV12-4 and TRBJ1-1; D may be TRBD1 (6 bases). The V and J ends lost 6 bases and 7 bases respectively, with 15 bases between them. The CDR3 has 13 amino acids. Here the CDR3 reads CASSPSSDSEAFF. Written as DNA, the CDR3 is TGTGCCAGCAGCCCTTCATCGGACAGTGAAGCTTTCTTT.

The chain combines TRBV6-1 with TRBJ1-1; tentative D call: TRBD1 (6 bases). Trimming pared 7 bases from V and 6 bases from J, leaving 21 bases between. The CDR3 loop spans 15 amino acids. Germline V gene sequence: CDR1 MNHNS, CDR2 SASEGT. CDR3: CASTPLGGMAAEAFF. CDR3 in DNA: TGTGCCAGCACCCCCTTGGGGGGCATGGCCGCTGAAGCTTTCTTT.

The V call is TRBV13, the J call TRBJ2-1; TRBD2 matches at 7 bases. The CDR3 is 16 amino acids. Germline V gene sequence: CDR1 PRHDT, CDR2 FYEKMQ (reference sequence). V was clipped by 4 bases and J by 4 bases; unmatched bases: 10. The CDR3 DNA follows: TGTGCCAGCAGCTCCCAGGCCCGGGACTATTACAATGAGCAGTTCTTC. Translated, it gives CASSSQARDYYNEQFF.

Ten or more counts support this clonotype. The CDR3 coding sequence is TGTGCCAGCAGTTGGACTAGCGGGGGGCTTGGGGAGCAGTTCTTC. Protein sequence: CASSWTSGGLGEQFF. The rearrangement joins TRBV2 to TRBJ2-1; TRBD2 agrees at 14 bases. Germline assignment: CDR1 SNHLY and CDR2 FYNNEI. The CDR3 has 15 residues. Germline trimming cut 5 bases from V and 10 bases from J; bases unmatched to any gene: 7.

The count of this clonotype is one. At one end the junction does not follow the germline gene, possibly because of a read error. The chain is built from TRBV20-1 and TRBJ2-3; D perhaps matches TRBD1 (6 bases). The CDR3 length is 17 residues. Germline lookup yields CDR1 DFQATT and CDR2 SNEGSKA (reference sequence). The CDR3 loop is CSARGELLGGVADTQYF. The CDR3 coding sequence is TGCAGCGCTAGAGGTGAACTTCTTGGGGGCGTCGCAGATACGCAGTATTTT.